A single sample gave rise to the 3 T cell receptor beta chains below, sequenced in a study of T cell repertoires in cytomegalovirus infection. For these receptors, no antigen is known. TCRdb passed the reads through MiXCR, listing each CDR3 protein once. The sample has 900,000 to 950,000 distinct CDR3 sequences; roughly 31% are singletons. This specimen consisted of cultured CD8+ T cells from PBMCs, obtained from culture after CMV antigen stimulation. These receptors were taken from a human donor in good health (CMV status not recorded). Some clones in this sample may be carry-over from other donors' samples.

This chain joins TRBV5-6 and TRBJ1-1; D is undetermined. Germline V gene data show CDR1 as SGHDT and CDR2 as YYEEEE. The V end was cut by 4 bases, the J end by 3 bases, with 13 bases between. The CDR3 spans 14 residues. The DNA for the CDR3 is TGTGCCAGCAGCCCCGGATTCGGTCACACTGAAGCTTTCTTT. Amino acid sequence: CASSPGFGHTEAFF.

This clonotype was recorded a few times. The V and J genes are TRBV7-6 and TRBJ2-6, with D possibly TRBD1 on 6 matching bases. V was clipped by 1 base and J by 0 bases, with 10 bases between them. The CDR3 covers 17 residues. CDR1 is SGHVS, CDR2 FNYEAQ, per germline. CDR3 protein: CASSLGDTLSGANVLTF. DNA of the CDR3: TGTGCCAGCAGCTTAGGGGACACCCTCTCTGGGGCCAACGTCCTGACTTTC.

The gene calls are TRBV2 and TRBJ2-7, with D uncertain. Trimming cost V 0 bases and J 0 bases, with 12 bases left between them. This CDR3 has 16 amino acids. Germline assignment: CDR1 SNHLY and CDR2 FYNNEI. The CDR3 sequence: CASSEAGHSSSYEQYV. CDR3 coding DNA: TGTGCCAGCAGTGAAGCGGGCCACAGTAGCTCCTACGAGCAGTACGTC.